The 22 T cell receptor beta chains reported below all come from one sample, sequenced in a study of T cell repertoires in cytomegalovirus infection (dated 2019 in TCRdb). Sequenced on an Illumina HiSeq 1500. TCRdb reprocessing: public reads trimmed at Q25 with fastp, clones called with MiXCR, in-frame beta chains kept. Identical CDR3 protein sequences are pooled into one entry, listed with their most common genes and DNA. This sample holds about 250,000 distinct CDR3 sequences; about a sixth were observed only once. In total, the top ten clones hold around 43% of the sample. The specimen was CD8+ T cells from PBMCs. The source of these receptors is a human donor in good health (CMV status not recorded). Some clones in this sample may be carry-over from other donors' samples.

This chain uses TRBV6-6 with TRBJ2-3; D possibly matches TRBD1 or TRBD2 (5 bases each). Per the germline V gene, CDR1 is MNHNY and CDR2 is SVGAGI (reference sequence). The germline V and J ends were trimmed by 0 bases and 0 bases, with 7 bases remaining between them. The CDR3 loop spans 15 amino acids. This chain's CDR3 is CASSYSGRSTDTQYF. For the CDR3, the DNA is TGTGCCAGCAGTTACTCGGGACGGAGCACAGATACGCAGTATTTT.

The sample holds many counts of this clonotype. This chain links TRBV4-1 with TRBJ2-7, with TRBD2 matching 12 bases. The CDR3 length is 14 residues. Germline V gene data show CDR1 as MGHRA and CDR2 as YSYEKL. J lost 10 bases, V lost 1 base, and 5 bases had no gene match. CDR3 loop: CASSQVRTSGAQYF. The CDR3 coding sequence is TGCGCCAGCAGCCAAGTACGGACTAGCGGGGCCCAGTACTTC.

The rearrangement uses TRBV7-2 and TRBJ2-5; TRBD2 agrees at 15 bases. The CDR3 sequence is 15 residues long. CDR1 is SGHTA and CDR2 is FQGNSA in the germline V gene. V was clipped by 3 bases and J by 5 bases; unmatched bases: 1. The CDR3 protein is CASSFGLAGGETQYF. In nucleotides, the CDR3 is TGTGCCAGCAGCTTCGGACTAGCGGGGGGGGAGACCCAGTACTTC.

This clonotype occurred many times. The chain links TRBV19 to TRBJ1-1; no firm D call. V was cut by 3 bases and J by 3 bases, with 8 bases left in between. CDR3 length equals 13 residues. In germline, CDR1 is LNHDA, CDR2 SQIVND (reference sequence). CDR3 residues: CASSIGSYTEAFF. The CDR3 DNA sequence: TGTGCCAGTAGTATCGGCAGTTACACTGAAGCTTTCTTT.

This clonotype was detected many times. V gene TRBV7-2 combines with J gene TRBJ2-7, with D tentatively TRBD2 (5 bases). The CDR3 totals 14 residues. Germline values: CDR1 SGHTA, CDR2 FQGNSA. Trimming shortened V by 2 bases and J by 4 bases, and 12 bases separated the two germline ends. The CDR3 coding sequence is TGTGCCAGCAGCTTACCGGGATTGGTGTACGAGCAGTACTTC. It translates to CASSLPGLVYEQYF.

Notes on this clonotype: An end of the junction differs from the germline gene, which may be a read error. The chain employs TRBV6-1 and TRBJ2-1, with a weak D call TRBD1 (5 bases). The length of the CDR3 is 15 residues. CDR1 is MNHNS and CDR2 is SASEGT in the germline V gene. The CDR3 loop reads CASSRDWPLDNEKFF. CDR3 nucleotides: TGTGCCAGCAGTCGTGACTGGCCGTTGGACAATGAGAAGTTCTTC.

Only a few counts were recorded for this clonotype. This chain connects TRBV5-4 to TRBJ2-5; a possible D gene is TRBD2 (6 bases). Trimming cost V 4 bases and J 4 bases, with 17 bases left between them. This CDR3 is built from 15 residues. CDR1 is SGHNT, CDR2 YYREEE, per germline (reference sequence). As DNA, the CDR3 is TGTGCCAGCAGCCCTCGTAGCGGTTTAAGAGAGACCCAGTACTTC. Its protein is CASSPRSGLRETQYF.

The genes are TRBV27 and TRBJ2-5; TRBD1 matches 9 bases. With 4 bases clipped from V and 2 bases from J, the junction kept 14 bases outside the gene matches. CDR3 size: 18 residues. The germline gives CDR1 MNHEY, CDR2 SMNVEV (reference sequence). DNA for the CDR3: TGTGCCAGCAGTTCCAACACTCTTCGGACAGGGGCTCAAGAGACCCAGTACTTC. It specifies CASSSNTLRTGAQETQYF.

The rearrangement uses TRBV4-3 and TRBJ2-7, with D possibly being TRBD2 (5 bases). V was pared by 1 base and J by 3 bases, with 13 bases between. This CDR3 has 15 residues. Per germline, CDR1 LGHNA and CDR2 YSLEER. CDR3 nucleotides: TGCGCCAGCAGCCAAGCGACCACCGGAGGCTACGAGCAGTACTTC. It translates to CASSQATTGGYEQYF.

A remark on this clonotype: A much larger clone lies one base from this, so it may be a read error. The chain has TRBV7-6 and TRBJ2-3, with D tentatively TRBD2 (6 bases). Germline loops: CDR1 SGHVS, CDR2 FNYEAQ. The CDR3 runs to 13 residues. V lost 1 base and J lost 7, with 9 bases in between. This CDR3 is CASSLEAGYTQYF. The CDR3 nucleotides read TGTGCCAGCAGCTTAGAAGCGGGTTATACGCAGTATTTT.

This clonotype was counted many times. This rearrangement joins TRBV2 to TRBJ1-5; no clear D. V was pared by 6 bases and J by 7 bases, with 28 bases between. CDR3 size: 18 residues. Germline lookup yields CDR1 SNHLY and CDR2 FYNNEI. CDR3 sequence reads: CASSPQFPVPAAHQPQHF. The CDR3 nucleotides are TGTGCCAGCAGCCCGCAATTCCCAGTCCCGGCAGCCCACCAGCCCCAGCATTTT. Full variable domain (outside the CDR3, taken from reference TRBV2 and TRBJ1-5): EPEVTQTPSHQVTQMGQEVILRCVPISNHLYFYWYRQILGQKVEFLVSFYNNEISEKSEIFDDQFSVERPDGSNFTLKIRSTKLEDSAMYFCASSPQFPVPAAHQPQHFGDGTRLSIL.

V gene TRBV19 combines with J gene TRBJ2-1; 11 bases fit TRBD1. With V trimmed by 5 bases and J by 8 bases, 8 bases remained unmatched. CDR1 and CDR2 (germline): LNHDA, SQIVND (reference sequence). There are 15 residues in the CDR3. The CDR3 reads CASSLGQGAWDEQFF. The CDR3 DNA sequence: TGTGCCAGTAGTCTCGGACAGGGGGCGTGGGATGAGCAGTTCTTC.

This clonotype has ten or more counts. V is TRBV11-3 and J is TRBJ2-1; possibly TRBD1 for D (6 bases). The CDR3 sequence is 14 residues long. Germline V CDR1 and CDR2: SGHNT, YENEEA. The V and J ends lost 5 bases and 6 bases respectively, with 14 bases between them. CDR3: CASSPRGPGNEQFF. CDR3 DNA sequence: TGTGCCAGCAGCCCCAGGGGTCCTGGCAATGAGCAGTTCTTC.

For this clonotype: One end of the junction does not line up with germline, which may come from a read error. The genes are TRBV6-1 and TRBJ2-5, with D possibly being TRBD1 (6 bases). CDR1 is MNHNS, CDR2 SASEGT, per germline. This CDR3 has 18 residues. DNA of the CDR3: TGTGCCGGCAGTGAAATGAAGCGCACCGGGACAAGACAAGAGACCCAGTACTTC. This sequence encodes CAGSEMKRTGTRQETQYF.

The gene calls are TRBV12-3 or TRBV12-4 and TRBJ2-2, with a possible D match to TRBD1 (5 bases). There are 15 residues in the CDR3. V was pared by 1 base and J by 0 bases, with 6 bases between. The DNA for the CDR3 is TGTGCCAGCAGTTTAGAGGGGCCGAACACCGGGGAGCTGTTTTTT. It is translated as CASSLEGPNTGELFF.

As concerns this clonotype: No conserved phenylalanine or tryptophan ends this CDR3, so it is likely a read error. J is TRBJ2-1 and V is TRBV2; D not certain. Germline values: CDR1 SNHLY, CDR2 FYNNEI. The CDR3 is made up of 12 amino acids. Trimming stripped 6 bases from V and 5 bases from J, with 8 bases between. The CDR3 spells CASRDTNNEQFY. As DNA, the CDR3 is TGTGCCAGCAGAGACACTAACAATGAGCAGTTCTAC.

Ten or more counts support this clonotype. V gene TRBV7-6 combines with J gene TRBJ2-2; D ambiguous. This CDR3 has 17 amino acids. Trimming pared 5 bases from V and 0 bases from J, leaving 16 bases between. Looked up from germline, CDR1 is SGHVS and CDR2 is FNYEAQ. As DNA, the CDR3 is TGTGCCAGCAGCCGCGAGCGATCCTGGCCGAACACCGGGGAGCTGTTTTTT. This gives the protein CASSRERSWPNTGELFF.

This sequence joins TRBV15 and TRBJ1-1; D may be TRBD1 (5 bases). The V end was cut by 0 bases, the J end by 0 bases, with 11 bases between. Germline-derived CDR1 and CDR2 are LNHNV and YYDKDF (reference sequence). This CDR3 contains 16 residues. CDR3 DNA: TGTGCCACCAGCAGAGATCTAGGGGAGGTGAACACTGAAGCTTTCTTT. Its protein is CATSRDLGEVNTEAFF.

In this sample, this clonotype turned up many times. The chain is built from TRBV10-3 and TRBJ2-1; no firm D call. This CDR3 has 16 residues. Germline-derived CDR1 and CDR2 are ENHRY and SYGVKD. V was clipped by 3 bases and J by 0 bases, with 12 bases between them. The CDR3: CAISEGQASSYNEQFF. The CDR3, as DNA: TGTGCCATCAGTGAAGGGCAGGCTAGCTCCTACAATGAGCAGTTCTTC.

This clonotype was seen ten or more times. This chain uses TRBV6-1 with TRBJ1-1; 8 nucleotides agree with TRBD1. Germline values: CDR1 MNHNS, CDR2 SASEGT. The CDR3 has 13 amino acids. Trimming took 8 bases from V and 3 from J; bases not matched to a gene: 5. The CDR3: CASLDRVDTEAFF. In nucleotides, the CDR3 is TGTGCCAGCTTGGACAGGGTGGACACTGAAGCTTTCTTT.

This clonotype showed up many times. This chain uses TRBV7-8 with TRBJ2-7; 7 bases are shared with TRBD2. V was pared by 3 bases and J by 1 base, with 6 bases of the junction left unmatched. The CDR3 is 15 amino acids. Looked up from germline, CDR1 is SGHVS and CDR2 is FQNEAQ. CDR3 DNA: TGTGCCAGCAGCTTGCGGGGGACGGCATCCTACGAGCAGTACTTC. Translating it yields CASSLRGTASYEQYF.

In nucleotides, the CDR3 is TGTGCCACCAGCAGAAACAATCAGCCCCAGCATTTT. It codes for CATSRNNQPQHF. V and J are TRBV15 and TRBJ1-5; no clear D gene. The germline V gene has CDR1 LNHNV and CDR2 YYDKDF (reference sequence). Trimming removed 2 bases at V and 3 bases at J, with 2 bases between. The CDR3 runs 12 residues.